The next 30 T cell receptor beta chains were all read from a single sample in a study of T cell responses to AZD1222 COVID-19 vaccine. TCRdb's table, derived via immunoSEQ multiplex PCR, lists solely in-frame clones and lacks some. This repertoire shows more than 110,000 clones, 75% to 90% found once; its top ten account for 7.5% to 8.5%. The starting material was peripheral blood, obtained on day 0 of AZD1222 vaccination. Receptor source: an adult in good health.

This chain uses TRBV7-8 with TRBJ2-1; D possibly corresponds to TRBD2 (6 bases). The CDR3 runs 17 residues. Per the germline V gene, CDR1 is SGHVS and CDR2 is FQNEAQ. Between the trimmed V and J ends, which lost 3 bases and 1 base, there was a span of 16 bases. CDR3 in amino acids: CASSFGGVGESYNEQFF. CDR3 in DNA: TGTGCCAGCAGCTTCGGGGGTGTGGGGGAGTCCTACAATGAGCAGTTCTTC.

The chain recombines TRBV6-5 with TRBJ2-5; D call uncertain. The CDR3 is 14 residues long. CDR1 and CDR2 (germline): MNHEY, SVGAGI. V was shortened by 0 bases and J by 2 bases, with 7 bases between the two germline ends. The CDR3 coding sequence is TGTGCCAGCAGTTACTCGTTGGGGCAAGAGACCCAGTACTTC. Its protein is CASSYSLGQETQYF.

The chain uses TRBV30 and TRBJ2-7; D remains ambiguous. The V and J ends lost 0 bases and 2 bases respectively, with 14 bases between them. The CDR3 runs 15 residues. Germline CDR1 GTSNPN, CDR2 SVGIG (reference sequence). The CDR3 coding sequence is TGTGCCTGGAGTGTACGTTTTCATGGAGCCTACGAGCAGTACTTC. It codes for CAWSVRFHGAYEQYF. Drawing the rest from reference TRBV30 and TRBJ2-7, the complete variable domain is SQTIHQWPATLVQPVGSPLSLECTVEGTSNPNLYWYRQAAGRGLQLLFYSVGIGQISSEVPQNLSASRPQDRQFILSSKKLLLSDSGFYLCAWSVRFHGAYEQYFGPGTRLTVT.

CDR3 nucleotides: TGTGCCAGTAGTACGGGACTAGCGGGAGTACACGAGCAGTACTTC. Amino acids: CASSTGLAGVHEQYF. The rearrangement links TRBV19 to TRBJ2-7; TRBD2 agrees at 14 bases. Germline CDR1 LNHDA, CDR2 SQIVND (reference sequence). The V and J ends lost 4 bases and 5 bases, in that order; junction bases with no gene match: 4. CDR3 length: 15 amino acids.

For the CDR3, the DNA is TGTGCCAGCAGTTACTCGGCGGCTCTCTACGAGCAGTACTTC. Its translation: CASSYSAALYEQYF. This chain uses TRBV6-5 with TRBJ2-7; D unresolved. The CDR3 loop spans 14 amino acids. Germline V gene lookup returns CDR1 MNHEY and CDR2 SVGAGI. V lost 0 bases and J lost 3, with 9 bases in between.

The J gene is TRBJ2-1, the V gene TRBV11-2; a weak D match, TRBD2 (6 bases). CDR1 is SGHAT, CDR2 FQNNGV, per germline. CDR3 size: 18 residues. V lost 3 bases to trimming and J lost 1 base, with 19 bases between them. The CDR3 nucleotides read TGTGCCAGCAGCTTCACCCTAGGCGGGGATATTTCCTACAATGAGCAGTTCTTC. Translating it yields CASSFTLGGDISYNEQFF.

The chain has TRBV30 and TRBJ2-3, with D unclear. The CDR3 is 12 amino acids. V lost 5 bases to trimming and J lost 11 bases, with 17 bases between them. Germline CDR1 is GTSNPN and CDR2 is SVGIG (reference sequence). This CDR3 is CAWGVTGPLQYF. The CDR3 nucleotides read TGTGCCTGGGGCGTAACGGGCCCCCTGCAGTATTTT.

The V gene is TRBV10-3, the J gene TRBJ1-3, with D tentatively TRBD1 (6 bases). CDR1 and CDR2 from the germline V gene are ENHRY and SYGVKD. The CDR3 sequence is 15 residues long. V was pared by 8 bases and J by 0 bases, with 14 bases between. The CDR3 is CAIAAGVSSGNTIYF. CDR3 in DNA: TGTGCCATCGCGGCAGGGGTGAGCTCTGGAAACACCATATATTTT.

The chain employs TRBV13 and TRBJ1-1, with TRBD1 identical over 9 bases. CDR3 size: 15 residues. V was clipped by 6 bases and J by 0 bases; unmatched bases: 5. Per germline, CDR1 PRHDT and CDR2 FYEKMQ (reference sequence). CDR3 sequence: CASRTGTGLNTEAFF. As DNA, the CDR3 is TGTGCCAGCAGAACCGGGACAGGGCTGAACACTGAAGCTTTCTTT.

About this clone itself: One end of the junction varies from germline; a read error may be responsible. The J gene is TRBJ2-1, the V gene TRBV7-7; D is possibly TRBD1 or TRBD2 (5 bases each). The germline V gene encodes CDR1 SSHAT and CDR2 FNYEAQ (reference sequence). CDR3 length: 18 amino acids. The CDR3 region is CASSPGRISGSYYNEQFF. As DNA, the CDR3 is TGTGCTAGCAGCCCAGGGCGGATCTCGGGGAGTTATTACAATGAGCAGTTCTTC.

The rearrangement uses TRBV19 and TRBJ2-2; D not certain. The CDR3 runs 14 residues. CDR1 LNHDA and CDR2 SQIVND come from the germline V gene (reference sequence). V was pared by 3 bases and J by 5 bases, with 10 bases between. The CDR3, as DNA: TGTGCCAGTAGTATGGTTCTCAGGACCGGGGAGCTGTTTTTT. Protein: CASSMVLRTGELFF.

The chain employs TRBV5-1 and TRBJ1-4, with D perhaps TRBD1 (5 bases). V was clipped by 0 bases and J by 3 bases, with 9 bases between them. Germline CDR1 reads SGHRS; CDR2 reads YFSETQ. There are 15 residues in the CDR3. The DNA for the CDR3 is TGCGCCAGCAGCTTGGCCAGGGTAGCTAATGAAAAACTGTTTTTT. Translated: CASSLARVANEKLFF.

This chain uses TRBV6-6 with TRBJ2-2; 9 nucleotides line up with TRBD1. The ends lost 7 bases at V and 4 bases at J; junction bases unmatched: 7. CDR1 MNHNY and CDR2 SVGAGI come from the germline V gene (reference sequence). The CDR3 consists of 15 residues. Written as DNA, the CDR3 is TGTGCCAGCAACAGGGACAGGGTGGCCACCGGGGAGCTGTTTTTT. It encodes CASNRDRVATGELFF.

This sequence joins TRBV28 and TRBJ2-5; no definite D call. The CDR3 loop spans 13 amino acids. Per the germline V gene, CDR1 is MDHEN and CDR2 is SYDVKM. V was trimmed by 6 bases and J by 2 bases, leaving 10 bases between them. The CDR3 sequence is CASSSEQQETQYF. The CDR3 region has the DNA TGTGCCAGCAGCTCTGAGCAGCAAGAGACCCAGTACTTC.

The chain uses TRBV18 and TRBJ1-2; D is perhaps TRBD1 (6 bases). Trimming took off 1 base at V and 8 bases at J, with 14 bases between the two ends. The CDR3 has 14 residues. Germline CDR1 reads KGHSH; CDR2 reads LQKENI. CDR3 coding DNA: TGTGCCAGCTCACCACGCGTACAGGGCTTCGGCTACACCTTC. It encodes CASSPRVQGFGYTF.

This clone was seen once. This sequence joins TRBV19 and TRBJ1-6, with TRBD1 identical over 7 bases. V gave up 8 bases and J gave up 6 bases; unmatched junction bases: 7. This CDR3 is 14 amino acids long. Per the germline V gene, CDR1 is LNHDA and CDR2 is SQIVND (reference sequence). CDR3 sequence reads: CASQHGTANSPLHF. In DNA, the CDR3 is TGTGCCAGTCAGCATGGGACAGCTAATTCACCCCTCCACTTT. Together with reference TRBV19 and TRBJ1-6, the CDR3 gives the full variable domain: DGGITQSPKYLFRKEGQNVTLSCEQNLNHDAMYWYRQDPGQGLRLIYYSQIVNDFQKGDIAEGYSVSREKKESFPLTVTSAQKNPTAFYLCASQHGTANSPLHFGNGTRLTVT.

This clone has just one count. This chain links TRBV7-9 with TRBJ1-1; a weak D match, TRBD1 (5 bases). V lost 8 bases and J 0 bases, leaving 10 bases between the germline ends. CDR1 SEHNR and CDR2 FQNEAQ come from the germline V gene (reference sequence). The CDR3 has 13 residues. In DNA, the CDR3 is TGTGCCAGCGAGCGGGGCCTGAACACTGAAGCTTTCTTT. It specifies CASERGLNTEAFF.

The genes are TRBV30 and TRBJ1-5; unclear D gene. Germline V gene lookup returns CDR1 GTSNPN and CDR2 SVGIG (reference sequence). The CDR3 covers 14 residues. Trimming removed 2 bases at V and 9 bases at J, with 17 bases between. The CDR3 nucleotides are TGTGCCTGGAGTCATGGCAGAGGAGGACGGCCCCAGCATTTT. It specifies CAWSHGRGGRPQHF.

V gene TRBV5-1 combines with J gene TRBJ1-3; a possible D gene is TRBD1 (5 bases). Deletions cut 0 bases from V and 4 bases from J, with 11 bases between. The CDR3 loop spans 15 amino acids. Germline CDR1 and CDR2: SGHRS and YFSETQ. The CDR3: CASSLDGAGGNTIYF. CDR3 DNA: TGCGCCAGCAGCTTGGATGGGGCAGGAGGAAACACCATATATTTT.

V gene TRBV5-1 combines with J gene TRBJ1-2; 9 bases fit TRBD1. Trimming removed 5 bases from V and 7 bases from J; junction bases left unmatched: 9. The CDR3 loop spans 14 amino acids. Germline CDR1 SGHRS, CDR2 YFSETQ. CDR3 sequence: CASRFRDREGGYTF. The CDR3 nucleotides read TGCGCCAGCAGATTTAGGGACAGGGAAGGTGGCTACACCTTC.

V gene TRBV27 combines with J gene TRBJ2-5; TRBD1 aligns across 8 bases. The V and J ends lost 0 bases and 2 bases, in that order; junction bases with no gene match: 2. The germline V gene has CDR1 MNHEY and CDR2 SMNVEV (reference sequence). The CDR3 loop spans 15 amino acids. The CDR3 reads CASSLSWTGQETQYF. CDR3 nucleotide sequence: TGTGCCAGCAGTTTATCTTGGACAGGGCAAGAGACCCAGTACTTC.

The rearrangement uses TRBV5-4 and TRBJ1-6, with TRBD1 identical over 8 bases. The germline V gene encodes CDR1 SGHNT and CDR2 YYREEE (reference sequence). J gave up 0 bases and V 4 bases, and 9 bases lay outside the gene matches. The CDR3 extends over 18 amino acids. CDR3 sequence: CASSPLGGQGSYNSPLHF. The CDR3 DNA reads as TGTGCCAGCAGCCCCCTCGGAGGACAGGGCTCCTATAATTCACCCCTCCACTTT.

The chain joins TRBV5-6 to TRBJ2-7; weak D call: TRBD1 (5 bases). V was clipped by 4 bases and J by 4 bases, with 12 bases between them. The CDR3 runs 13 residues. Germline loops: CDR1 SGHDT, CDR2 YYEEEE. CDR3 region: CASSLPDSYEQYF. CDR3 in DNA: TGTGCCAGCAGCCTACCCGACAGTTACGAGCAGTACTTC.

CDR3 coding DNA: TGTGCCACCAGAGGACGGAGGGCAACTAATGAAAAACTGTTTTTT. Translation: CATRGRRATNEKLFF. The chain employs TRBV15 and TRBJ1-4; D remains ambiguous. V lost 6 bases, J lost 0 bases, and 11 bases lay in between. Germline V CDR1 and CDR2: LNHNV, YYDKDF (reference sequence). The CDR3 consists of 15 residues.

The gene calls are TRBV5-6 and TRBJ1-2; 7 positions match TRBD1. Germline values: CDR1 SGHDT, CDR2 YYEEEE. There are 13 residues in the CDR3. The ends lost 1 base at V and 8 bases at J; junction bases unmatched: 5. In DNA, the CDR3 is TGTGCCAGCAGCTTGAGACAGGGTGACGGCTACACCTTC. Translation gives CASSLRQGDGYTF.

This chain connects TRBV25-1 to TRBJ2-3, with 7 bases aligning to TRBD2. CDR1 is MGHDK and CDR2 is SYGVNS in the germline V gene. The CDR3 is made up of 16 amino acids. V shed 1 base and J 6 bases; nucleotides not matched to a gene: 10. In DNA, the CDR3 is TGTGCCAGCAGTGAATGGGGGGGAGGGCCAGGGGATACGCAGTATTTT. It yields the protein CASSEWGGGPGDTQYF. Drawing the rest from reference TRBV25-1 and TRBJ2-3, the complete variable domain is EADIYQTPRYLVIGTGKKITLECSQTMGHDKMYWYQQDPGMELHLIHYSYGVNSTEKGDLSSESTVSRIRTEHFPLTLESARPSHTSQYLCASSEWGGGPGDTQYFGPGTRLTVL.

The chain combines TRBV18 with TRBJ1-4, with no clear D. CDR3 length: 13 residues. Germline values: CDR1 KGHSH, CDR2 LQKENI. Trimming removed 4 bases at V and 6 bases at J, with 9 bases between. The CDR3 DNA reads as TGTGCCAGCTCACTCGGTTCAGATGAAAAACTGTTTTTT. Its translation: CASSLGSDEKLFF.

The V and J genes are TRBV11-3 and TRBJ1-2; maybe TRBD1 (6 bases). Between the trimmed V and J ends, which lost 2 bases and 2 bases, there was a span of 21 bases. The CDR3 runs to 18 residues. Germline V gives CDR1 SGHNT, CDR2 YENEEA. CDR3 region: CASSLPPRGGRGNYGYTF. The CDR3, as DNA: TGTGCCAGCAGCTTACCCCCGCGGGGAGGGAGGGGGAACTATGGCTACACCTTC.

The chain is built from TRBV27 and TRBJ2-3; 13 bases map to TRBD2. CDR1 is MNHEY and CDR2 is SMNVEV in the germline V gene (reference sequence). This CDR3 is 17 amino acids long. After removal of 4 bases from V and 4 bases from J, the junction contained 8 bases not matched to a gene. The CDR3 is CASSSLTSGRAPDTQYF. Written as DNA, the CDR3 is TGTGCCAGCAGTTCCTTAACTAGCGGGAGGGCCCCAGATACGCAGTATTTT.

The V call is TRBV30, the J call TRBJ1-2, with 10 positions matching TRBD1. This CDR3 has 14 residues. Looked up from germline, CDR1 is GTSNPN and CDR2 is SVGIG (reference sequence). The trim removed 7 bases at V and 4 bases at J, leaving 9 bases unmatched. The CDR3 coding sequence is TGTGCCTCCCCGGGACAGGGGTCCTTCTATGGCTACACCTTC. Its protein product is CASPGQGSFYGYTF.